This T cell receptor beta chain was observed in a study of blood T cell repertoires in COVID-19. Study as a whole: The United States, Italy and Spain were the sources of the acute and convalescent COVID-19 samples.

The CDR3 consists of 14 residues. With 5 bases removed from V and 4 bases from J, the gap between germline ends came to 13 bases. CDR1 MGHRA and CDR2 YSYEKL come from the germline V gene. Assay used: immunoSEQ multiplex PCR; TCRdb lists only in-frame clones, some missing. The table records about 320,000 clones, 90% of them present only once. Clinical history reported by participants formed the basis on which cohorts were assigned. Two negative PCRs, clearance, or symptom resolution were required of recovered Cohort 3 donors. This clone occurred once. The sequenced sample was PBMCs or T cells enriched from blood (not recorded which). The chain has TRBV4-1 and TRBJ2-3; D is perhaps TRBD1 (5 bases). This clonotype was obtained from a man aged 60 to 69 who had recovered from COVID-19. CDR3 coding DNA: TGCGCCAGCAGCACACAAGAAGGGGCAGATACGCAGTATTTT. This sequence encodes CASSTQEGADTQYF.